This is a list of T cell receptor beta chains from one sample in a study of cytomegalovirus exposure and HLA in healthy donors. Method: immunoSEQ multiplex PCR; TCRdb's copy keeps in-frame clones and lacks some. The sample shows 100,000 to 150,000 clones, about nine tenths of them seen only once. Specimen: PBMCs. These receptors were taken from a man aged 25 to 40 in good health and CMV-seronegative. The conserved cysteine and the conserved F or W are not part of the CDR3 here. Expanded clones are given a class, and other clones once, few, many or no size at all.

v_gene	j_gene	len	abundance	CDR3aa
TRBV11-3	TRBJ2-1	13	-	ASSLGAGGMNEQF
TRBV27	TRBJ2-5	15	-	ASTSRGSAETQETQY
TRBV6-4	TRBJ1-5	13	few	ASPGGEGPDQPQH
TRBV18	TRBJ1-4	13	-	ASSLSTGVDEKLF
TRBV9	TRBJ2-2	14	-	ASSGPRGPNTGELF
TRBV6-1	TRBJ1-5	18	few	ASSESKALSTGNSNQPQH
TRBV11-2	TRBJ2-7	13	-	ASSLGSGALYEQY
TRBV11-2	TRBJ2-5	13	-	ASSLSRLSGETQY
TRBV6-5	TRBJ1-5	13	-	ASSRQGNPNQPQH
TRBV6-4	TRBJ2-3	12	-	ASSHLAGGDTQY
TRBV6-6	TRBJ1-1	12	-	ASIGQGGGTEAF
TRBV5-6	TRBJ2-2	13	-	ASSFGGLGTGELF
TRBV4-3	TRBJ1-6	11	few	ASRWENNSPLH
TRBV9	TRBJ2-2	12	-	ASGTSHNTGELF
TRBV5-1	TRBJ2-7	13	-	ASSLARDRTYEQY
TRBV5-1	TRBJ1-4	12	-	ASSLQEPNEKLF
TRBV5-1	TRBJ2-7	12	-	ASSVEWTGFEQY
TRBV4-1	TRBJ2-5	13	-	ASSQEHRVQETQY
TRBV2	TRBJ2-7	16	-	ASSRDMPSSGSSYEQY
TRBV7-2	TRBJ2-7	12	-	ASSSGQDSGEQY
TRBV27	TRBJ2-7	15	-	ASSLSGLAGASYEQY
TRBV11-2	TRBJ1-5	12	-	ASSLGRGAQPQH
TRBV18	TRBJ1-4	12	-	ASSGQGGLEKLF
TRBV11-2	TRBJ1-3	14	-	ASSPLGQPSGNTIY
TRBV9	TRBJ2-1	12	-	ASSWGLPVSEQF
TRBV6-5	TRBJ2-1	11	-	ASTIDTYNEQF
TRBV4-1	TRBJ1-1	13	-	ASSYTSFGRDEAF
TRBV4-3	TRBJ2-7	16	-	ASSQDRARQGMSYEQY
TRBV6-6	TRBJ2-5	12	-	ASSLRTGPETQY
TRBV28	TRBJ1-5	12	few	ASSSGQYNQPQH
TRBV4-2	TRBJ2-5	13	many	ASSQLAGDQETQY
TRBV5-1	TRBJ1-6	17	-	ASSLDLDSSSSYNSPLH
TRBV5-1	TRBJ1-3	10	-	ASSTDSNTIY
TRBV7-2	TRBJ1-2	11	-	ASSFFDIRGYT
TRBV18	TRBJ1-4	12	-	ASSPGTTFEKLF
TRBV7-9	TRBJ2-7	12	-	ASSFGSGNYEQY
TRBV18	TRBJ2-2	11	-	ASSPIDRGELF
TRBV9	TRBJ1-2	13	-	ASSGTVASNYGYT
TRBV6-5	TRBJ2-3	13	once	ASSPGFHSTDTQY
TRBV6-5	TRBJ2-7	11	-	ASEGTGAYEQY
TRBV7-3	TRBJ2-1	13	-	ASSLGTGSYNEQF
TRBV5-1	TRBJ2-5	13	-	ASSPPSGVEETQY
TRBV4-3	TRBJ2-7	13	-	ASSQDRDSPYEQY
TRBV13	TRBJ1-3	13	-	ASSFTGDRGNTIY
TRBV20-1	TRBJ2-1	9	-	SAIRGYEQF
TRBV4-2	TRBJ2-3	15	-	ASSQDIAGGPADTQY
TRBV6-6	TRBJ1-3	12	-	ASSWTGSGNTIY
TRBV9	TRBJ1-2	13	-	ASSEVNIALDGYT
TRBV6-5	TRBJ2-1	13	-	ASSRQVPSYNEQF
TRBV7-2	TRBJ1-6	13	-	ASSRGPVEGSPLH
TRBV7-9	TRBJ1-1	13	-	ASSTTRTGTSEAF
TRBV27	TRBJ2-1	14	-	ASSLGSGGFYNEQF